This T cell receptor (beta chain) emerged from a study of T cell repertoires in cytomegalovirus infection. Study-wide context: Recently identified HLA-C-restricted CMV epitopes and well-studied HLA-B-restricted CMV epitopes were used by the study. Matching HLA type, along with CMV infection, was indicated by public TCR beta signatures.

Concerning this clonotype itself: Antigen unknown.

Study observations and caveats: Individuals carrying CMV plus the relevant HLA were identified by cumulative frequency of public TCR beta families. Dominating the ex vivo response were HLA-C-restricted CMV-specific TCR beta clonotypes.

MiXCR, applied by TCRdb to the reads, yields one record per CDR3 protein. The table includes about 770,000 distinct CDR3 sequences, 25% to 35% detected once. Germline CDR1 is SEHNR and CDR2 is FQNEAQ (reference sequence). The CDR3 sequence is 17 residues long. The germline V and J ends were trimmed by 0 bases and 2 bases, with 14 bases remaining between them. The receptor comes from a human donor in good health (CMV status not recorded). Some clones in this sample may be carry-over from other donors' samples. The starting material was cultured CD8+ T cells from PBMCs, obtained from culture after CMV antigen stimulation. The gene calls are TRBV7-9 and TRBJ2-4; TRBD2 might be the D (6 bases). In DNA, the CDR3 is TGTGCCAGCAGCTTAGCGGAGGGCCTCCGAACCAAAAACATTCAGTACTTC. Translating gives CASSLAEGLRTKNIQYF. The whole variable domain, filled in from reference TRBV7-9 and TRBJ2-4, reads DTGVSQNPRHKITKRGQNVTFRCDPISEHNRLYWYRQTLGQGPEFLTYFQNEAQLEKSRLLSDRFSAERPKGSFSTLEIQRTEQGDSAMYLCASSLAEGLRTKNIQYFGAGTRLSVL.